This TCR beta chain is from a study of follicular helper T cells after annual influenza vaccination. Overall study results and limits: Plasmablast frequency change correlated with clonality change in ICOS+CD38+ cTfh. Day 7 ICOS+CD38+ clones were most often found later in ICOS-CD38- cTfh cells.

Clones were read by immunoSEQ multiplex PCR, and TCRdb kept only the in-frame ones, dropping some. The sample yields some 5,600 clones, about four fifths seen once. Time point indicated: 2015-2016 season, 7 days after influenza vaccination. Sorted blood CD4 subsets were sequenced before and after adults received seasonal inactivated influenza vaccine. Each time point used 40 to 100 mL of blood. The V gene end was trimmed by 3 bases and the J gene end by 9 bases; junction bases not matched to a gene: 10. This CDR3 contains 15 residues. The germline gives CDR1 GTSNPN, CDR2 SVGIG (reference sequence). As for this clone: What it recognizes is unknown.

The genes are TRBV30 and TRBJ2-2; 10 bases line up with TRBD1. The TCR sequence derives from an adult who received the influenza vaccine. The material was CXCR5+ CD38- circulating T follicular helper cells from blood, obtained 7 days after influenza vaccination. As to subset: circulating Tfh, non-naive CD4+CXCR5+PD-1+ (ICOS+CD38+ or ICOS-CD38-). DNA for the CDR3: TGTGCCTGGAGCGCCCGGACAGGGGGTAGCCGGGAGCTGTTTTTT. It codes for CAWSARTGGSRELFF.